These 20 T cell receptor beta chains were all obtained from the same sample, sequenced in a study of post-analysis software for immune sequencing data. Study-wide findings and caveats: There were five TRBV segments more frequent in patients than controls, and TRBV5-6, TRBV5-1 and TRBV20-1 were among them.

Their cognate antigens are unknown. Unique molecular identifiers were carried by the TCR beta cDNA libraries. MiXCR, run by TCRdb on the PCR reads, gives a single entry per CDR3 protein. The repertoire holds around 770,000 distinct CDR3 sequences, with roughly 50% as singletons. The sequencing sample was made of blood. The receptors shown here come from a girl aged 10-17 years with multiple sclerosis.

This sequence joins TRBV15 and TRBJ2-4; 7 positions match TRBD2. The ends lost 0 bases at V and 13 bases at J; junction bases unmatched: 6. The CDR3 extends over 13 amino acids. Germline V lookup: CDR1 LNHNV, CDR2 YYDKDF (reference sequence). CDR3 loop: CATSRDFLAEQYF. In DNA, the CDR3 is TGTGCCACCAGCAGAGACTTTCTAGCGGAGCAGTACTTC.

The chain combines TRBV4-1 with TRBJ2-3, with TRBD2 matching 11 bases. Germline assignment: CDR1 MGHRA and CDR2 YSYEKL. This CDR3 has 16 residues. The ends lost 4 bases at V and 2 bases at J; junction bases unmatched: 5. The CDR3, as DNA: TGCGCCAGCAGCCGGGGGACTAGCGGAATCACAGATACGCAGTATTTT. Its translation is CASSRGTSGITDTQYF.

This chain joins TRBV15 and TRBJ2-7; D not certain. Germline lookup yields CDR1 LNHNV and CDR2 YYDKDF (reference sequence). CDR3 length equals 14 residues. Trimming removed 1 base from V and 0 bases from J, with 7 bases in between. As DNA, the CDR3 is TGTGCCACCAGCAGAGGAGTAATCTCCTACGAGCAGTACTTC. It translates to CATSRGVISYEQYF.

The J gene is TRBJ2-3, the V gene TRBV24-1; D is perhaps TRBD1 (6 bases). Trimming removed 2 bases at V and 4 bases at J, with 15 bases between. This CDR3 contains 16 residues. The V gene's germline CDR1 is KGHDR and CDR2 SFDVKD. As DNA, the CDR3 is TGTGCCACCAGTGATTCCAGGGGTTTTATCTCAGATACGCAGTATTTT. Translation gives CATSDSRGFISDTQYF.

The count of this clonotype is one. V is TRBV6-1 and J is TRBJ1-4; D unclear. The V gene's germline CDR1 is MNHNS and CDR2 SASEGT. The V end lost 2 bases, the J end lost 2 bases, and 12 bases lay between the germline ends. The CDR3 spans 16 residues. The CDR3 region is CASSERRQLTNEKLFF. CDR3 DNA: TGTGCCAGCAGTGAACGGCGTCAGTTGACTAATGAAAAACTGTTTTTT.

The V call is TRBV10-3, the J call TRBJ2-1; 9 positions agree with TRBD2. Germline V lookup: CDR1 ENHRY, CDR2 SYGVKD. This CDR3 is 14 amino acids long. V lost 7 bases and J lost 8; bases outside the gene matches: 9. The CDR3 coding sequence is TGTGCCATCACTCGAGCGGGAGGATGGGATGAGCAGTTCTTC. Its protein is CAITRAGGWDEQFF.

This clonotype was picked up one time. The V call is TRBV25-1, the J call TRBJ1-2, with D unclear. The CDR3 totals 11 residues. CDR1 and CDR2 from the germline V gene are MGHDK and SYGVNS. V was cut by 2 bases and J by 7 bases, with 5 bases left in between. In nucleotides, the CDR3 is TGTGCCAGCAGTGAAACCGGTGGCTACACCTTC. Translation: CASSETGGYTF.

This chain connects TRBV12-3 or TRBV12-4 to TRBJ2-1; D unresolved. V lost 3 bases and J 11 bases, leaving 11 bases between the germline ends. The CDR3 length is 12 residues. The CDR3 here is CASSLLGRKQFF. In nucleotides, the CDR3 is TGTGCCAGCAGTTTGTTGGGTCGTAAGCAGTTCTTC.

The J gene is TRBJ1-4, the V gene TRBV15; 7 bases agree with TRBD1. The trim removed 3 bases at V and 8 bases at J, leaving 6 bases unmatched. CDR3 length: 14 amino acids. Germline CDR1 reads LNHNV; CDR2 reads YYDKDF (reference sequence). The CDR3 DNA follows: TGTGCCACCAGCAGGGACAGGACGGGAGAAAAACTGTTTTTT. Its translation is CATSRDRTGEKLFF. The variable domain in full, with the rest retrieved from reference TRBV15 and TRBJ1-4, is DAMVIQNPRYQVTQFGKPVTLSCSQTLNHNVMYWYQQKSSQAPKLLFHYYDKDFNNEADTPDNFQSRRPNTSFCFLDIRSPGLGDTAMYLCATSRDRTGEKLFFGSGTQLSVL.

J is TRBJ2-3 and V is TRBV28; 7 positions match TRBD2. CDR1 is MDHEN and CDR2 is SYDVKM in the germline V gene. Unmatched junction bases numbered 4, after V lost 7 bases and J lost 6 bases. The CDR3 consists of 12 residues. The CDR3 DNA sequence: TGTGCCAGCAACCGGGAGGTGGATACGCAGTATTTT. It yields the protein CASNREVDTQYF.

The sample holds a few counts of this clonotype. The chain is built from TRBV29-1 and TRBJ2-3; D tentatively reads TRBD1 or TRBD2 (5 bases each). The V end lost 8 bases, the J end lost 4 bases, and 22 bases lay between the germline ends. The CDR3 runs 15 residues. In germline, CDR1 is SQVTM, CDR2 ANQGSEA. CDR3 coding DNA: TGCAGCCATATAACCGGGACCCCCGAGGCAGATACGCAGTATTTT. It yields the protein CSHITGTPEADTQYF.

This chain uses TRBV29-1 with TRBJ2-7; maybe TRBD1 (5 bases). The better agreement between TRBJ2-5 and the DNA end casts doubt on the J call. This CDR3 contains 14 residues. Germline V CDR1 and CDR2: SQVTM, ANQGSEA. DNA for the CDR3: TGCAGCGCTACGGACAACCGAGCCGGAGAGACCCAGTACTTC. It translates to CSATDNRAGETQYF.

This CDR3 is CASSYGTGGTNEKLFF. Written as DNA, the CDR3 is TGTGCCAGCAGTTACGGGACAGGGGGCACAAATGAAAAACTGTTTTTT. V usage is TRBV6-5 and J usage is TRBJ1-4; 12 bases fit TRBD1. After removal of 2 bases from V and 5 bases from J, the junction contained 3 bases not matched to a gene. CDR1 and CDR2 (germline): MNHEY, SVGAGI. The CDR3 is 16 amino acids.

The chain uses TRBV4-2 and TRBJ2-7, with 8 bases that match TRBD2. The V and J ends lost 0 bases and 0 bases, in that order; junction bases with no gene match: 10. Germline V gene lookup returns CDR1 LGHNA and CDR2 YNFKEQ. This CDR3 has 18 amino acids. The CDR3 sequence: CASSQDRVTSGFSYEQYF. The CDR3 nucleotides are TGTGCCAGCAGCCAAGATAGGGTAACTAGCGGCTTCTCCTACGAGCAGTACTTC.

This clonotype appeared a few times. This chain connects TRBV7-2 to TRBJ2-3; TRBD2 matches 7 bases. This CDR3 is 16 amino acids long. Germline trimming cut 5 bases from V and 4 bases from J; bases unmatched to any gene: 12. CDR1 and CDR2 from the germline V gene are SGHTA and FQGNSA. This chain's CDR3 is CASSRRTGGGADTQYF. The CDR3, as DNA: TGTGCCAGCAGCCGTCGGACTGGGGGGGGAGCAGATACGCAGTATTTT.

The CDR3 nucleotides read TGCAGCGTTGTAAGTGGCAGTAACTATGGCTACACCTTC. Translating it yields CSVVSGSNYGYTF. The genes are TRBV29-1 and TRBJ1-2; no clear D. The CDR3 covers 13 residues. Germline assignment: CDR1 SQVTM and CDR2 ANQGSEA. Between the trimmed V and J ends, which lost 4 bases and 1 base, there was a span of 10 bases.

This clonotype has more than one count but fewer than ten. The chain joins TRBV7-2 to TRBJ2-3, with D hard to call. Trimming left V 5 bases short and J 2 bases short, with 8 bases between. Per germline, CDR1 SGHTA and CDR2 FQGNSA. The CDR3 is 13 residues long. The CDR3 reads CASSRIHTDTQYF. CDR3 nucleotide sequence: TGTGCCAGCAGCCGCATCCACACAGATACGCAGTATTTT.

V is TRBV28 and J is TRBJ2-7; 8 bases fit TRBD2. Germline values: CDR1 MDHEN, CDR2 SYDVKM. CDR3 size: 15 residues. The ends lost 6 bases at V and 3 bases at J; junction bases unmatched: 10. In DNA, the CDR3 is TGTGCCAGCAGATCTGCAAGACTAGCGAGCTACGAGCAGTACTTC. This gives the protein CASRSARLASYEQYF. The variable domain in full, completed from reference TRBV28 and TRBJ2-7, reads DVKVTQSSRYLVKRTGEKVFLECVQDMDHENMFWYRQDPGLGLRLIYFSYDVKMKEKGDIPEGYSVSREKKERFSLILESASTNQTSMYLCASRSARLASYEQYFGPGTRLTVT.

The rearrangement links TRBV5-1 to TRBJ1-1; D remains unclear. The CDR3 runs 16 residues. Trimming took 0 bases from V and 1 from J, leaving 13 bases between them. The germline gives CDR1 SGHRS, CDR2 YFSETQ. The CDR3 reads CASSLEQRYSNTEAFF. The CDR3 DNA follows: TGCGCCAGCAGCTTGGAACAACGGTATTCGAACACTGAAGCTTTCTTT.

The chain joins TRBV12-3 or TRBV12-4 to TRBJ2-1, with D perhaps TRBD2 (5 bases). The CDR3 covers 13 residues. Trimming took off 5 bases at V and 5 bases at J, with 10 bases between the two ends. Written as DNA, the CDR3 is TGTGCCAGCAGTATGTGGCGGGACAATGAGCAGTTCTTC. Amino acids: CASSMWRDNEQFF.